This T cell receptor (beta chain) stems from a study of T cell responses to AZD1222 COVID-19 vaccine. Study results and caveats: Nearly half of spike-specific TCRs reportedly go after variant regions that carry no mutations. Clonal diversity was possibly underestimated; the donors were predominantly white British and more often female.

Sequencing was performed with immunoSEQ multiplex PCR; in TCRdb, only in-frame clones are kept and a portion is missing. The repertoire includes about 140,000 clones, approximately 91% of them detected once, and around 1.3% sits in the top ten. About this clone: Its cognate antigen is unknown.

V lost 5 bases to trimming and J lost 6 bases; unmatched junction nucleotides: 2. From germline, CDR1 is SGHAT and CDR2 FQNNGV. The CDR3 has 13 residues. This sequence joins TRBV11-2 and TRBJ1-5; the match to TRBD1 covers 9 bases. The starting material was peripheral blood, obtained 28 days after the second AZD1222 dose. This receptor was taken from an adult who received the AZD1222 COVID-19 vaccine. CDR3 coding DNA: TGTGCCAGCAGCCTGGACAGGGGTCAGCCCCAGCATTTT. Protein: CASSLDRGQPQHF.